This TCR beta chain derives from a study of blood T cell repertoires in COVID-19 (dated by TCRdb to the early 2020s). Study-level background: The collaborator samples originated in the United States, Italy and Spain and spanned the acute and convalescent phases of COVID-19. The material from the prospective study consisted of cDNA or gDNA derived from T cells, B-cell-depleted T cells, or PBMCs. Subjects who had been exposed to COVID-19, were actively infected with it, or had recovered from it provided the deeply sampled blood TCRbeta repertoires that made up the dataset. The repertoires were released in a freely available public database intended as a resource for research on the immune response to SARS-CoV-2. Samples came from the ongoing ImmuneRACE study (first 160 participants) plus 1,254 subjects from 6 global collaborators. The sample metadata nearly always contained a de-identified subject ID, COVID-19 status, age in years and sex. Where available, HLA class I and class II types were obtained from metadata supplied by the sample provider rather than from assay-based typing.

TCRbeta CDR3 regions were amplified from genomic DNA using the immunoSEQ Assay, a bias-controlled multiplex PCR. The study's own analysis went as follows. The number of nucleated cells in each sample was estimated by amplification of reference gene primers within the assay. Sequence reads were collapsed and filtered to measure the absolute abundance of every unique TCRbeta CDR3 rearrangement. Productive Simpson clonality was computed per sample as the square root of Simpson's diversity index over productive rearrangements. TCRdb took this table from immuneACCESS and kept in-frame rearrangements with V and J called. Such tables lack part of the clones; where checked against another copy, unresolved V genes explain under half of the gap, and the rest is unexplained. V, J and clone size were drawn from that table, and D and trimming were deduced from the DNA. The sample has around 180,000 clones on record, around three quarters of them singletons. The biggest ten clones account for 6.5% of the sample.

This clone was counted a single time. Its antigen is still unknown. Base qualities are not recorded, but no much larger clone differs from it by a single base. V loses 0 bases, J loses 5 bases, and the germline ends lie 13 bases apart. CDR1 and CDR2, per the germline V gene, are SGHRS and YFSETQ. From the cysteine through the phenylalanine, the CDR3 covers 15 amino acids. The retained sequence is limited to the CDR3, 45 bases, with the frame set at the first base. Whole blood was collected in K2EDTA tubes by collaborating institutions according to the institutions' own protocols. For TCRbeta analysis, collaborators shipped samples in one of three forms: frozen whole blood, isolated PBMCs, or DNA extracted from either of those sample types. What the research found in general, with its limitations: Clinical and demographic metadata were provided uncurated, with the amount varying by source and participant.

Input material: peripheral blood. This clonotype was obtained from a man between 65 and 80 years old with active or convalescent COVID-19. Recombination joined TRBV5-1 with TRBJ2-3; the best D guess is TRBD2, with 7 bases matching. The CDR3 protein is CASSLGGGSGDTQYF. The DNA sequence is TGCGCCAGCAGCTTGGGCGGGGGCTCGGGAGATACGCAGTATTTT.